The rows below give T cell receptor beta chains drawn from one sample of a study of neurological immune-mediated disorders. MiXCR, run by TCRdb on the 5' RACE reads, gives a single entry per CDR3 protein. The sample lists about 59,000 distinct CDR3 sequences, about 13% occurring once. Material for sequencing was PBMCs. The receptors originated from a woman aged 55-69 years with HTLV-1-associated myelopathy (HAM/TSP). Each CDR3 is given with its conserved first and last residue. The D gene is left open where the match is weak. Clone size, where shown, is once, few, many, or a class for clones that have expanded.

>many|TRBJ2-1|TRBD1|18|TRBV12-3/TRBV12-4
CASSPGTGTLNFYNEQFF
TGTGCCAGCAGCCCCGGGACAGGAACCCTCAACTTCTACAATGAGCAGTTCTTC
>many|TRBJ2-4|.|16|TRBV12-3/TRBV12-4
CASSHPGQIAKNIQYF
TGTGCCAGCAGCCACCCGGGCCAAATAGCCAAAAACATTCAGTACTTC
>many|TRBJ2-1|TRBD2|15|TRBV5-1
CASSLRLAGYNEQFF
TGCGCCAGCAGCCTGCGACTAGCGGGGTACAATGAGCAGTTCTTC
>.|TRBJ2-1|TRBD2|15|TRBV7-3
CASSPLAGPYNEQFF
TGTGCCAGCAGCCCCCTAGCGGGACCGTACAATGAGCAGTTCTTC
>many|TRBJ2-7|.|13|TRBV27
CASSLSGALGLYF
TGTGCCAGCAGTTTATCGGGGGCACTAGGTTTGTACTTC
>many|TRBJ2-1|.|14|TRBV5-1
CASSLALEINEQFF
TGCGCCAGCAGCTTGGCCCTAGAAATCAATGAGCAGTTCTTC
>many|TRBJ2-3|TRBD1|14|TRBV27
CASSYRGMTDTQYF
TGTGCCAGCAGTTACAGGGGAATGACAGATACGCAGTATTTT
>.|TRBJ2-1|.|16|TRBV6-1
CASSEGWRASYNEQFF
TGTGCCAGCAGTGAAGGGTGGAGGGCCTCTTACAATGAGCAGTTCTTC
>many|TRBJ1-2|.|12|TRBV15
CATSRERGSDTF
TGTGCCACCAGCAGAGAACGAGGGTCTGACACCTTC
>many|TRBJ1-5|.|12|TRBV28
CASLYQNQPQHF
TGTGCCAGCCTGTATCAGAATCAGCCCCAGCATTTT
>many|TRBJ2-2|TRBD1|15|TRBV28
CASSSGQANTGELFF
TGTGCCAGCAGTTCGGGACAGGCGAACACCGGGGAGCTGTTTTTT
>many|TRBJ2-5|.|15|TRBV5-1
CASSSEGVEQETQYF
TGCGCCAGCAGCTCGGAGGGGGTCGAACAAGAGACCCAGTACTTC
>many|TRBJ2-7|TRBD2|14|TRBV10-3
CAIRVAGGVQEQYF
TGTGCCATCAGGGTAGCGGGAGGCGTACAAGAGCAGTACTTC
>many|TRBJ2-1|TRBD2|14|TRBV20-1
CSALSSSGRGEQFF
TGCAGTGCTCTTTCCAGTAGCGGGAGGGGTGAGCAGTTCTTC
>few|TRBJ2-5|.|15|TRBV10-3
CAISVYWENKETQYF
TGTGCCATCAGTGTGTATTGGGAAAATAAAGAGACCCAGTACTTC
>many|TRBJ1-1|.|13|TRBV27
CASSLARNTEAFF
TGTGCCAGCAGTTTAGCCCGGAACACTGAAGCTTTCTTT
>many|TRBJ2-1|.|14|TRBV12-3/TRBV12-4
CASSPPGGTQPRFF
TGTGCCAGCAGTCCCCCCGGGGGAACCCAGCCGCGGTTCTTC
>many|TRBJ2-3|TRBD2|19|TRBV5-6
CASSTRLAGGPRWADTQYF
TGTGCCAGCAGCACCCGACTAGCGGGAGGGCCGAGGTGGGCAGATACGCAGTATTTT
>many|TRBJ2-7|TRBD1|14|TRBV3-1
CASSQADRGGEQYF
TGTGCCAGCAGCCAAGCGGACAGGGGGGGTGAGCAGTACTTC
>many|TRBJ1-2|.|13|TRBV7-2
CASSLEQVTGYTF
TGTGCCAGCAGCTTAGAACAGGTGACGGGCTACACCTTC
>.|TRBJ2-1|.|17|TRBV11-2
CASSSPKQEARLNEQFF
TGTGCCAGCAGCTCCCCGAAACAGGAGGCGAGACTCAATGAGCAGTTCTTC
>.|TRBJ1-2|TRBD1|14|TRBV29-1
CSCFSIGQGDGYTF
TGCAGCTGCTTTTCAATTGGACAGGGGGATGGCTACACCTTC
>.|TRBJ2-3|.|20|TRBV7-8
CASSLVGQGWTSGRTDTQYF
TGTGCCAGCAGCTTGGTGGGACAGGGATGGACTAGCGGACGCACAGATACGCAGTATTTT
>many|TRBJ2-7|TRBD2|16|TRBV20-1
CSAISPTSFYDYEQYF
TGCAGTGCTATATCACCGACTAGCTTCTATGACTACGAGCAGTACTTC
>many|TRBJ2-3|.|13|TRBV20-1
CSARVSREDTQYF
TGCAGTGCTAGGGTCTCAAGGGAGGATACGCAGTATTTT
>many|TRBJ2-2|.|13|TRBV11-2
CASGLGSPGELFF
TGTGCCAGCGGGCTGGGGAGCCCCGGGGAGCTGTTTTTT
>many|TRBJ2-7|TRBD1|16|TRBV7-9
CASSLATTGGFSEQYF
TGTGCCAGCAGCTTAGCGACGACAGGGGGCTTTTCCGAGCAGTACTTC
>many|TRBJ2-4|TRBD2|17|TRBV5-1
CASSSLAGGPKRDIQYF
TGCGCCAGCAGCTCCCTAGCGGGAGGGCCCAAGAGGGACATTCAGTACTTC
>many|TRBJ2-3|.|15|TRBV15
CATSGTGQRTDTQYF
TGTGCCACCAGCGGTACGGGACAACGCACAGATACGCAGTATTTT
>.|TRBJ2-7|TRBD2|15|TRBV10-2
CASSVLAGGPGEQYF
TGCGCCAGCAGTGTACTAGCGGGAGGGCCGGGGGAGCAGTACTTC
>many|TRBJ2-7|TRBD2|13|TRBV12-3/TRBV12-4
CAAGTSGTYEQYF
TGTGCGGCCGGCACTAGCGGAACCTACGAGCAGTACTTC
>many|TRBJ1-2|.|13|TRBV6-5
CASSYGGHAGYTF
TGTGCCAGCAGTTACGGGGGACACGCTGGCTACACCTTC
>.|TRBJ2-4|.|17|TRBV21-1
CASSSIKGAQAKNIQYF
TGTGCCAGCAGCAGCATAAAGGGGGCCCAAGCCAAAAACATTCAGTACTTC
>many|TRBJ1-2|.|15|TRBV12-3/TRBV12-4
CASSLEQGWGYGYTF
TGTGCCAGCAGTTTAGAGCAGGGCTGGGGCTATGGCTACACCTTC
>many|TRBJ2-7|.|15|TRBV7-2
CASSLGDSPSYEQYF
TGTGCCAGCAGCTTAGGGGACTCCCCTTCCTACGAGCAGTACTTC
>many|TRBJ1-1|.|13|TRBV28
CASSGSGITEAFF
TGTGCCAGCAGTGGATCGGGGATCACTGAAGCTTTCTTT
>few|TRBJ2-2|.|14|TRBV19
CASTPGTNTGELFF
TGTGCCAGTACCCCAGGGACGAACACCGGGGAGCTGTTTTTT
>few|TRBJ2-1|.|15|TRBV6-5
CASSYWVGSKSEQFF
TGTGCCAGCAGTTACTGGGTCGGTAGCAAGAGTGAGCAGTTCTTC
>many|TRBJ2-1|TRBD2|18|TRBV29-1
CSVDGKLAGATSYNEQFF
TGCAGCGTTGATGGTAAACTAGCGGGAGCCACCTCCTACAATGAGCAGTTCTTC
>many|TRBJ2-7|.|12|TRBV11-2
CASSQGTAEQYF
TGTGCCAGCAGCCAGGGGACGGCCGAGCAGTACTTC
>.|TRBJ2-5|TRBD2|12|TRBV29-1
CSMTTSWETQYF
TGCAGCATGACGACTAGCTGGGAGACCCAGTACTTC
>once|TRBJ2-3|.|15|TRBV7-3
CASSLIGMGTNTQYF
TGTGCCAGCAGCTTAATCGGGATGGGGACAAATACGCAGTATTTT
>many|TRBJ2-3|TRBD2|16|TRBV10-3
CAISPGLAGVIDTQYF
TGTGCCATCAGTCCGGGACTAGCGGGAGTAATAGATACGCAGTATTTT
>many|TRBJ2-5|.|13|TRBV20-1
CSAPYREGETQYF
TGCAGTGCTCCCTACCGAGAGGGAGAGACCCAGTACTTC
>many|TRBJ1-1|.|14|TRBV7-2
CASSQWGSHTEAFF
TGTGCCAGCAGCCAGTGGGGGAGCCACACTGAAGCTTTCTTT
>many|TRBJ1-1|.|14|TRBV5-5
CASRWGNSNTEAFF
TGTGCCAGCAGGTGGGGCAACTCTAACACTGAAGCTTTCTTT
>many|TRBJ2-4|TRBD1|16|TRBV7-8
CASSSGTGVSKNIQYF
TGTGCCAGCAGCTCCGGGACAGGGGTGTCCAAAAACATTCAGTACTTC
>many|TRBJ2-6|.|17|TRBV15
CATSRLGESSGANVLTF
TGTGCCACCAGCAGGTTGGGGGAGAGCTCTGGGGCCAACGTCCTGACTTTC
>many|TRBJ2-1|.|16|TRBV4-1
CASSQEMWEPYNEQFF
TGCGCCAGCAGCCAAGAAATGTGGGAGCCCTACAATGAGCAGTTCTTC
>many|TRBJ2-3|.|13|TRBV12-3/TRBV12-4
CASSLSATHTQYF
TGTGCCAGCAGTTTATCGGCTACCCATACGCAGTATTTT
>many|TRBJ2-1|TRBD2|16|TRBV20-1
CSATEPPGLAYNEQFF
TGCAGTGCCACCGAACCCCCAGGACTAGCTTACAATGAGCAGTTCTTC
>many|TRBJ2-1|.|14|TRBV27
CASSLWLGHNEQFF
TGTGCCAGCAGTTTATGGTTAGGACACAATGAGCAGTTCTTC
>.|TRBJ2-1|.|15|TRBV5-6
CASSPGTHSYNEQFF
TGTGCCAGCAGCCCCGGGACCCACTCCTACAATGAGCAGTTCTTC
>many|TRBJ2-1|TRBD2|14|TRBV20-1
CSAIWGGPYNEQFF
TGCAGTGCTATCTGGGGAGGGCCCTACAATGAGCAGTTCTTC
>.|TRBJ2-2|.|14|TRBV5-1
CASRGASNTGGLFF
TGCGCCAGCCGAGGGGCGTCGAACACCGGGGGGCTGTTTTTT
>many|TRBJ2-3|.|15|TRBV20-1
CSAISPGTSTDTQYF
TGCAGTGCTATTTCGCCCGGGACTAGCACAGATACGCAGTATTTT
>few|TRBJ1-1|.|11|TRBV10-2
CASSTGFEAFF
TGCGCCAGCAGTACAGGATTTGAAGCTTTCTTT
>many|TRBJ2-1|.|14|TRBV7-9
CASIISGKRNEQFF
TGTGCCAGCATCATTAGCGGAAAGAGAAATGAGCAGTTCTTC
>many|TRBJ2-7|TRBD1|15|TRBV6-2/TRBV6-3
CASSKPGQATYEQYF
TGTGCCAGCAGTAAACCGGGACAGGCAACCTACGAGCAGTACTTC